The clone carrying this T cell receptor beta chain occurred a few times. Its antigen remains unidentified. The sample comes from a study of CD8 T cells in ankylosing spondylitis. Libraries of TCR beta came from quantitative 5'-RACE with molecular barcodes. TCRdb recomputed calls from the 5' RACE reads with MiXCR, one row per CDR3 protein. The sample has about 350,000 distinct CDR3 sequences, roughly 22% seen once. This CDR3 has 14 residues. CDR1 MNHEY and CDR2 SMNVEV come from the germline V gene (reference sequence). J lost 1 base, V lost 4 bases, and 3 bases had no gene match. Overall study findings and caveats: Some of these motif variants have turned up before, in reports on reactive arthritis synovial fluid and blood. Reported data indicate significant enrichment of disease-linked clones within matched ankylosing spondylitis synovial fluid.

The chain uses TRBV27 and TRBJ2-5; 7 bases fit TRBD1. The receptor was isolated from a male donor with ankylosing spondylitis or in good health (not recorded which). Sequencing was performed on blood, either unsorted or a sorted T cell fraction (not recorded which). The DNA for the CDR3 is TGTGCCAGCAGTTCCCGACAGGGCCAAGAGACCCAGTACTTC. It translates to CASSSRQGQETQYF.